These T cell receptor beta chains were read from a single sample in a study of T cell responses to AZD1222 COVID-19 vaccine. Profiled with immunoSEQ multiplex PCR; TCRdb holds only in-frame clones, not every one. The table records about 200,000 clones, 80% to 95% of them present only once. Sequenced here: peripheral blood, sampled 28 days after the second AZD1222 dose. These receptors originate from an adult who received the AZD1222 COVID-19 vaccine. Both conserved end residues are trimmed from each CDR3.

V gene	CDR3 protein
TRBV28	ASRGGTPTSYEQY
TRBV7-2	ASRVLAGDYEQY
TRBV6-2/TRBV6-3	ASSYLGQGPMNTEAF
TRBV5-1	ASSLTSGVGEQF
TRBV28	ASSFRGDLNEKLF
TRBV10-1	ASSYPPGYNEQF
TRBV19	ASKWGTRSGNTIY
TRBV30	AWSRGGATDTQY
TRBV3-1/TRBV3-2	ASSERDPTEAF
TRBV19	ASSIWTGDYEQY
TRBV27	ASAARGVGSPLH
TRBV28	ASSPDRGRVENEKLF
TRBV10-3	AISPRTSGYYEQY
TRBV9	ASSVDVAGTGELF
TRBV10-1	ASSESRAGEAYLQGEQF
TRBV25-1	ASSPTGANEKLF
TRBV30	ACHRGGETQY
TRBV5-1	ASSVASGRRNTGELF
TRBV5-4	ASSLSLGNSPLH
TRBV27	ASSPDRTSSYEQY
TRBV28	ASSPTWDRSYEQY
TRBV12-3/TRBV12-4	ASSTTGGRRAF
TRBV5-8	ASSLGHSNTGELF
TRBV7-2	ASSLFGTGEISPLH
TRBV4-2	ASSQEGTSGGETQY
TRBV11-3	ASSPSAVWPEAF
TRBV10-3	AISEPDRVVSAETQY
TRBV28	ASSTSRSLDRHTYEQY
TRBV11-3	ASSFSGIEQF
TRBV10-3	AISASHGNEQF
TRBV18	ASSPNPSGGSSPLH
TRBV30	AWSRPPIYNEQF
TRBV27	ASSPWTEATNEKLF
TRBV19	ASSIPGVSGNTIY
TRBV27	ASSLSAGTHQPQH
TRBV28	ASAGSNQPQH
TRBV19	ASSIGGQSSGNTIY
TRBV18	ASSPYVSAAVPSGNTIY
TRBV3-1/TRBV3-2	ASSQAVRDGNTIY
TRBV14	ASSASGTGSYNEQF
TRBV28	ASSTPVGFEGNTIY
TRBV6-1	ASSEAAGWGQPQH
TRBV3-1/TRBV3-2	ASSPFQGAAGELF
TRBV30	AWSVAHSGRARNEQF
TRBV5-4	ASSGVSGYNEQF
TRBV7-2	ASSLEFGELF
TRBV25-1	ASSPPAGASGKLF
TRBV5-1	ASSLEAGASGNTIY
TRBV6-1	ASSDGSYGYT
TRBV6-2/TRBV6-3	ASSSPGQTPLRNTEAF
TRBV18	ASSPYPAVDSNYGYT
TRBV7-3	ASSPQGPTYEQY
TRBV28	ASSLVSAAGGYGYT
TRBV5-6	ATLRTGGYNEQF
TRBV15	ATSRGPPVGGYVNSPLH
TRBV5-6	ASSLRVRAYTEAF
TRBV19	ASSISGGTMNTEAF
TRBV7-2	ASSLRGGDTYEQY
TRBV5-6	ASSPGSGFYTDTQY